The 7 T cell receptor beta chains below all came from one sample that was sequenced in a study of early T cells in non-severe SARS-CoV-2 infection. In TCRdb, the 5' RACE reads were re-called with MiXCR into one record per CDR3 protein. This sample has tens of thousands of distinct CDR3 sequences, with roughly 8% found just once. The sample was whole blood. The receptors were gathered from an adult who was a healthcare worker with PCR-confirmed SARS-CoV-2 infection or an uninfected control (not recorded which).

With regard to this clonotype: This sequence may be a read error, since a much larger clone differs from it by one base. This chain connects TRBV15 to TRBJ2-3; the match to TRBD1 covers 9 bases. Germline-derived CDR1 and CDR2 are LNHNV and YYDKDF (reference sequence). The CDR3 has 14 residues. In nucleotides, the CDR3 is TGTGTCACCAAAAGGGACAGGGACCTAGATACGCAGTATTTT. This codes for CVTKRDRDLDTQYF.

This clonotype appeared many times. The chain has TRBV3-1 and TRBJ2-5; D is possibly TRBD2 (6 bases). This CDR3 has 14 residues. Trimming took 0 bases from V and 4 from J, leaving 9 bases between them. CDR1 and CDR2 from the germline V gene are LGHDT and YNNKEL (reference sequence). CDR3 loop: CASSQEARGETQYF. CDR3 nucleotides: TGTGCCAGCAGCCAAGAAGCGCGGGGAGAGACCCAGTACTTC.

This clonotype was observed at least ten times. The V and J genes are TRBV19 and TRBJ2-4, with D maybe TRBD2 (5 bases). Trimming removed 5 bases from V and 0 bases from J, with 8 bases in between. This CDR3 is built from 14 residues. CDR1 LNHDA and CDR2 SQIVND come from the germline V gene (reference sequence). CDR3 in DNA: TGTGCCAGTAGTGGTAGCGTAGCCAAAAACATTCAGTACTTC. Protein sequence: CASSGSVAKNIQYF.

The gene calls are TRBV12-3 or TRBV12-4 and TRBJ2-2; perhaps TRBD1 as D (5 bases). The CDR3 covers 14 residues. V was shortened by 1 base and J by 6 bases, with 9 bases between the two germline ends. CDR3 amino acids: CASSLGGKSGELFF. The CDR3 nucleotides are TGTGCCAGCAGTTTAGGGGGCAAATCCGGGGAGCTGTTTTTT.

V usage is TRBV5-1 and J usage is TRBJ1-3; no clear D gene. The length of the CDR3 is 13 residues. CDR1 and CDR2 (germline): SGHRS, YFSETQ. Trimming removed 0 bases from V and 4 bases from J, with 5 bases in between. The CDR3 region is CASSLGTGNTIYF. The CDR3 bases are TGCGCCAGCAGCTTGGGAACAGGAAACACCATATATTTT.

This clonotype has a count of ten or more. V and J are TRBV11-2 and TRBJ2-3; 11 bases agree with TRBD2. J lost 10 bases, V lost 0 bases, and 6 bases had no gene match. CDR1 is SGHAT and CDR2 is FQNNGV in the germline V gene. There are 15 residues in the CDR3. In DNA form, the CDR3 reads TGTGCCAGCAGCTTAGAGGCTAGCGGGAGGAGTTCGCAGTATTTT. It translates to CASSLEASGRSSQYF.

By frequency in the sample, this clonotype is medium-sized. The CDR3 DNA sequence: TGTGCCAGCAGCCAAGATTTCGGGGGAGTAGGGAATGAGCAGTTCTTC. Amino acid sequence: CASSQDFGGVGNEQFF. The chain recombines TRBV3-1 with TRBJ2-1, with a tentative D call TRBD2 (6 bases). The CDR3 totals 16 residues. The germline gives CDR1 LGHDT, CDR2 YNNKEL (reference sequence). Trimming pared 0 bases from V and 7 bases from J, leaving 16 bases between.